This T cell receptor (beta chain) was sequenced during a study of blood T cell repertoires in COVID-19. Germline loops: CDR1 SGHAT, CDR2 FQNNGV. The CDR3 runs to 17 residues. V was trimmed by 6 bases and J by 1 base, leaving 21 bases between them. Clones were sequenced by immunoSEQ multiplex PCR, and TCRdb holds only the in-frame ones, with some missing. The data contain roughly 160,000 clones, 85% to 90% of them seen just once; the ten biggest clones take up roughly 0.95%. The chain is built from TRBV11-2 and TRBJ1-1; D gene ambiguous. The origin of this receptor is a man younger than 35 with acute or convalescent COVID-19. The sequenced material came from peripheral blood. The CDR3: CASSPNLRRPANTEAFF. CDR3 nucleotide sequence: TGTGCCAGCAGTCCGAACTTGAGGAGGCCCGCGAACACTGAAGCTTTCTTT. Supplemented by reference TRBV11-2 and TRBJ1-1, the full variable domain reads EAGVAQSPRYKIIEKRQSVAFWCNPISGHATLYWYQQILGQGPKLLIQFQNNGVVDDSQLPKDRFSAERLKGVDSTLKIQPAKLEDSAVYLCASSPNLRRPANTEAFFGQGTRLTVV.